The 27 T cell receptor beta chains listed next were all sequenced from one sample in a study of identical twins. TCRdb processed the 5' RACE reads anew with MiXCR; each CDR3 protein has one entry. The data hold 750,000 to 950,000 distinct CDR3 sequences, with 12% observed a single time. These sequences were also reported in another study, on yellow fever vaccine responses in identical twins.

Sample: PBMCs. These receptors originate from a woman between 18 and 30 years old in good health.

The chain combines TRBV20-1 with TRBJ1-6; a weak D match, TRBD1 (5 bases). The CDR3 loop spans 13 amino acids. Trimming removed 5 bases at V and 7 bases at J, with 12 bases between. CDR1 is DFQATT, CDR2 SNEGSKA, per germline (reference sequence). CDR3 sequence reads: CSASYGGNSPLHF. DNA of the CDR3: TGCAGTGCTTCCTACGGGGGGAATTCACCCCTCCACTTT.

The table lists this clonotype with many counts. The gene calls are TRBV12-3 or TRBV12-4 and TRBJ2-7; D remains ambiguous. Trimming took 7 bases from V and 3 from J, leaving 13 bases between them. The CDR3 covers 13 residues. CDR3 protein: CASTSLPNYEQYF. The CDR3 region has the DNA TGTGCCAGCACCTCTCTCCCGAACTACGAGCAGTACTTC.

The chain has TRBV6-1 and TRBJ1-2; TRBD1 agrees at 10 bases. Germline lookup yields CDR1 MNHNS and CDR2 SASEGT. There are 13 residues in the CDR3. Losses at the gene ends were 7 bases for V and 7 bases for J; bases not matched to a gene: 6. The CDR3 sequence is CASTSGTGAGYTF. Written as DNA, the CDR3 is TGTGCCAGCACGAGTGGGACAGGGGCTGGCTACACCTTC.

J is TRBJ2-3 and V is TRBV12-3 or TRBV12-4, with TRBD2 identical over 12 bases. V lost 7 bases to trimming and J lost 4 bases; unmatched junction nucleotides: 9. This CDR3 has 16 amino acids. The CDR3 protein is CASKETSGRRADTQYF. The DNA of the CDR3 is TGTGCCAGCAAAGAGACTAGCGGGAGACGGGCAGATACGCAGTATTTT.

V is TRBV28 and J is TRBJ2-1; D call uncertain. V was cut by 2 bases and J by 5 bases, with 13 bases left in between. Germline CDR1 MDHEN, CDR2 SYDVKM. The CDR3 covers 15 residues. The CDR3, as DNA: TGTGCCAGCAGTTTACCCGCCGGTGGGAACAATGAGCAGTTCTTC. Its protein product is CASSLPAGGNNEQFF. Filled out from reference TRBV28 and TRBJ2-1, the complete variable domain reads DVKVTQSSRYLVKRTGEKVFLECVQDMDHENMFWYRQDPGLGLRLIYFSYDVKMKEKGDIPEGYSVSREKKERFSLILESASTNQTSMYLCASSLPAGGNNEQFFGPGTRLTVL.

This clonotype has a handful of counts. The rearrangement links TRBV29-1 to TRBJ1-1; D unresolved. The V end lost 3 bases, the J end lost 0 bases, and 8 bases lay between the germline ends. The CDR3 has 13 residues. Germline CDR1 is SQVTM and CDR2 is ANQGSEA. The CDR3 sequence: CSVEVSVNTEAFF. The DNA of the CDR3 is TGCAGCGTTGAGGTGTCAGTGAACACTGAAGCTTTCTTT. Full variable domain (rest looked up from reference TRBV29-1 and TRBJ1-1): SAVISQKPSRDICQRGTSLTIQCQVDSQVTMMFWYRQQPGQSLTLIATANQGSEATYESGFVIDKFPISRPNLTFSTLTVSNMSPEDSSIYLCSVEVSVNTEAFFGQGTRLTVV.

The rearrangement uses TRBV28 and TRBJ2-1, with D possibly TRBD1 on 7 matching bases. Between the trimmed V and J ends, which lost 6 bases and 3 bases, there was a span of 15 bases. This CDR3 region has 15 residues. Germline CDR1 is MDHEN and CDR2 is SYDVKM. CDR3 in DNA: TGTGCCAGCAGGGCGGGACAGACAATCTACAATGAGCAGTTCTTC. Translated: CASRAGQTIYNEQFF.

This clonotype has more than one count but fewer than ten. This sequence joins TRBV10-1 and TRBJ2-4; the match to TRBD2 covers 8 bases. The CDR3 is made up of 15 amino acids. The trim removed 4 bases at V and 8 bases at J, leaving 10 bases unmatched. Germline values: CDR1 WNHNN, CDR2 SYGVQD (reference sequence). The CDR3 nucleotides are TGCGCCAGCAGTGCACCGGGACCGGGAGGGGACATTCAGTACTTC. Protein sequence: CASSAPGPGGDIQYF.

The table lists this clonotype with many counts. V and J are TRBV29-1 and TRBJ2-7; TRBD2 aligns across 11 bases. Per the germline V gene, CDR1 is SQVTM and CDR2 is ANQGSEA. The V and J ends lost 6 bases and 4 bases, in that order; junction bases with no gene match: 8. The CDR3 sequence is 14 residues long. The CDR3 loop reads CSVSGGTSGYEQYF. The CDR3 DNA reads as TGCAGCGTCTCTGGTGGGACTAGCGGTTACGAGCAGTACTTC.

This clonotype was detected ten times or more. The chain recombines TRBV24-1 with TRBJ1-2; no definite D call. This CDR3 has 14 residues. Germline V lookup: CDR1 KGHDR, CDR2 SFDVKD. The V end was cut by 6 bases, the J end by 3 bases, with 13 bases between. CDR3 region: CATSPSWDHYGYTF. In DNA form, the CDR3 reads TGTGCCACCAGTCCCAGTTGGGATCACTATGGCTACACCTTC.

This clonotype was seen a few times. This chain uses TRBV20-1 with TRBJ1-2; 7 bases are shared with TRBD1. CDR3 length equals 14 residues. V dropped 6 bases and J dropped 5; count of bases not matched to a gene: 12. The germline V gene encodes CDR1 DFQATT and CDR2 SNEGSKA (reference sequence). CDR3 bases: TGCAGTGCCCACGACCCGGGACAGCCATATGGCTACACCTTC. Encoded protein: CSAHDPGQPYGYTF.

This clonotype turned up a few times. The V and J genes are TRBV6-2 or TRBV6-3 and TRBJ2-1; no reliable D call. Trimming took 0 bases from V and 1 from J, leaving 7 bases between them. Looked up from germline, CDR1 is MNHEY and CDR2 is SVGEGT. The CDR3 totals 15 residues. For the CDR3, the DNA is TGTGCCAGCAGTTACTCACCGGGTTCCTACAATGAGCAGTTCTTC. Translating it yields CASSYSPGSYNEQFF.

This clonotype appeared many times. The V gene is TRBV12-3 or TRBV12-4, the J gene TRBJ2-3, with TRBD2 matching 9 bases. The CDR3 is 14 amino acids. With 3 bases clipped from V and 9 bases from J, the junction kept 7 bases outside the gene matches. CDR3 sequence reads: CASSFGGRAGTQYF. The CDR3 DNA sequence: TGTGCCAGCAGTTTTGGCGGGAGGGCCGGGACGCAGTATTTT.

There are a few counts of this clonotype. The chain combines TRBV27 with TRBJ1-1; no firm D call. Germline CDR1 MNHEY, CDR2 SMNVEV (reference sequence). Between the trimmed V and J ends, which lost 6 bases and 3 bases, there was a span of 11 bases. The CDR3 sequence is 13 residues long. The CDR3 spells CASSTTGDTEAFF. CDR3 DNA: TGTGCCAGCAGCACGACCGGGGACACTGAAGCTTTCTTT.

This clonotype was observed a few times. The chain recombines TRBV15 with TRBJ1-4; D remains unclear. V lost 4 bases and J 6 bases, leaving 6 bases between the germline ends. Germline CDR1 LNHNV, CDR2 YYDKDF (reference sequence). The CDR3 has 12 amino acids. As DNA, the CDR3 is TGTGCCACCAGCAAATCCGATGAAAAACTGTTTTTT. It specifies CATSKSDEKLFF.

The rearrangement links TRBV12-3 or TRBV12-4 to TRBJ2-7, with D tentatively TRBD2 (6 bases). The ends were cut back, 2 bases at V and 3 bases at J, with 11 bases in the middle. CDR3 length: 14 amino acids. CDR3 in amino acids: CASSLPGEIYEQYF. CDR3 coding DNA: TGTGCCAGCAGTTTACCGGGGGAGATCTACGAGCAGTACTTC.

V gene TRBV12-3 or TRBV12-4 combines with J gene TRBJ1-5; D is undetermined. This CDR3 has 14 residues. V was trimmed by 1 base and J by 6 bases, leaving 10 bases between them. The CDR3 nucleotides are TGTGCCAGCAGTTTAGGTGGGGTAGTTCAGCCCCAGCATTTT. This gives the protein CASSLGGVVQPQHF.

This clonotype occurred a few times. In DNA form, the CDR3 reads TGCAGTGCTAGTCCCCCCTTAGCCAAAAACATTCAGTACTTC. Amino acids: CSASPPLAKNIQYF. The chain couples TRBV20-1 to TRBJ2-4; no clear D. Germline V gene data show CDR1 as DFQATT and CDR2 as SNEGSKA (reference sequence). Trimming removed 3 bases from V and 0 bases from J, with 9 bases in between. There are 14 residues in the CDR3.

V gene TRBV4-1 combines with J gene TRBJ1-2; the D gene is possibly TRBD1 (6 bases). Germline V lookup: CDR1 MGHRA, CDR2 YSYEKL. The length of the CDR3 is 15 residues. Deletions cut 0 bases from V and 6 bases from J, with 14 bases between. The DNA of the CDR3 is TGCGCCAGCAGCCAAGATGGGTCCAGGGGAGATGGCTACACCTTC. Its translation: CASSQDGSRGDGYTF.

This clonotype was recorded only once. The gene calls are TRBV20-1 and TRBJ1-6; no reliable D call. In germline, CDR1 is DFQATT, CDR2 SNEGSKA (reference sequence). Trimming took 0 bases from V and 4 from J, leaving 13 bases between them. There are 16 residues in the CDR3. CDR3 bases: TGCAGTGCTAGAGATAAGGGTCAACTATATAATTCACCCCTCCACTTT. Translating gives CSARDKGQLYNSPLHF.

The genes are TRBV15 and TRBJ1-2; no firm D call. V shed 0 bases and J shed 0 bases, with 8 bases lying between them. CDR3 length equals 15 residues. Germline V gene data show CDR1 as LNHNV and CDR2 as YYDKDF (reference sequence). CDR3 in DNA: TGTGCCACCAGCAGAGAGTCGGCAGCTAACTATGGCTACACCTTC. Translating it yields CATSRESAANYGYTF. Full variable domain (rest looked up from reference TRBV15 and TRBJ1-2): DAMVIQNPRYQVTQFGKPVTLSCSQTLNHNVMYWYQQKSSQAPKLLFHYYDKDFNNEADTPDNFQSRRPNTSFCFLDIRSPGLGDTAMYLCATSRESAANYGYTFGSGTRLTVV.

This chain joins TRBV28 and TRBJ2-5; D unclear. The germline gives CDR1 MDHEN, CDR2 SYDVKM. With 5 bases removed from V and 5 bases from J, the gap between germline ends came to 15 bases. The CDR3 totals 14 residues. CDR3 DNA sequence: TGTGCCAGCAGTCCCCTAAGCGCCCTGGAGACCCAGTACTTC. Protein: CASSPLSALETQYF. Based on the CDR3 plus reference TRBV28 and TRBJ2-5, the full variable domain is DVKVTQSSRYLVKRTGEKVFLECVQDMDHENMFWYRQDPGLGLRLIYFSYDVKMKEKGDIPEGYSVSREKKERFSLILESASTNQTSMYLCASSPLSALETQYFGPGTRLLVL.

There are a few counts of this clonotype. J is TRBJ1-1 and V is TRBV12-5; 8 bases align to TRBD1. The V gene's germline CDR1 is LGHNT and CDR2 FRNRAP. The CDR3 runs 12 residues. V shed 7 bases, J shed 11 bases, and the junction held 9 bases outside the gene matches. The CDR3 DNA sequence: TGTGCTAGTGCCCCCGACAGGGGATGGGCTTTCTTT. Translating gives CASAPDRGWAFF.

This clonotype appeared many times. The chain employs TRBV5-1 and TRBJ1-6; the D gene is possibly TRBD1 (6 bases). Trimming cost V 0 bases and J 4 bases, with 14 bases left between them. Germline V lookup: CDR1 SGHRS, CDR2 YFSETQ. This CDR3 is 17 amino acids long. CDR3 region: CASSLARTASYNSPLHF. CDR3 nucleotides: TGCGCCAGCAGCTTGGCCCGGACAGCTTCTTATAATTCACCCCTCCACTTT.

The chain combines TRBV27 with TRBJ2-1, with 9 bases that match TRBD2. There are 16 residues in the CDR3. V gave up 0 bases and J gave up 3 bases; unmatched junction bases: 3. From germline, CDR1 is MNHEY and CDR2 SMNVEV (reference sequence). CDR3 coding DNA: TGTGCCAGCAGTTTATCCAGACTAGCGGACTACAATGAGCAGTTCTTC. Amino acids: CASSLSRLADYNEQFF.

The DNA of the CDR3 is TGTGCCAGCAGCCCCAGGGTGAGGACCTACGAGCAGTACTTC. It is translated as CASSPRVRTYEQYF. The V and J genes are TRBV27 and TRBJ2-7, with D possibly being TRBD1 (5 bases). V gave up 6 bases and J gave up 2 bases, with 14 bases separating them. The CDR3 totals 14 residues. Germline V gene sequence: CDR1 MNHEY, CDR2 SMNVEV (reference sequence).

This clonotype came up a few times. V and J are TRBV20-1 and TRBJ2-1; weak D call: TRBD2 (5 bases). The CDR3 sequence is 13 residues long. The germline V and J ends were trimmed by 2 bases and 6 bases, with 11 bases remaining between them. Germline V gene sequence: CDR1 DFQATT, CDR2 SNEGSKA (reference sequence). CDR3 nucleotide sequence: TGCAGTGCTAGACCCCCGGGGTCCAATGAGCAGTTCTTC. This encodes CSARPPGSNEQFF.